The rows below give T cell receptor beta chains drawn from one sample of a study of Graves' ophthalmopathy and Graves' hyperthyroidism. TCRdb independently ran MiXCR on the multiplex PCR reads; one entry per CDR3 protein. The data show around 600,000 distinct CDR3 sequences, with over 40% seen just once and more than 2.5% held by the top ten. Sequenced input: peripheral blood. The origin of the receptors is an adult man with Graves' ophthalmopathy. The CDR3 runs from the conserved cysteine through the conserved F or W. The order of the fields is CDR3 protein, CDR3 DNA, J gene, D gene, V gene, clone size. D genes are given only for firm matches. Rows give clone size only sometimes, using once, few, many, or a class for an expanded clone.

cdr3_aa: CASSAFTGQFYEQYF; cdr3_nt: TGTGCCAGCAGTGCCTTTACCGGGCAATTCTACGAGCAGTACTTC; j_call: TRBJ2-7; d_call: NA; v_call: TRBV6-1; clone_size: few
cdr3_aa: CSAPDRDNEKLFF; cdr3_nt: TGCAGTGCCCCGGACCGAGATAATGAAAAACTGTTTTTT; j_call: TRBJ1-4; d_call: NA; v_call: TRBV20-1; clone_size: many
cdr3_aa: CASSLGQVTGELFF; cdr3_nt: TGTGCCAGCAGCTTGGGCCAGGTCACCGGGGAGCTGTTTTTT; j_call: TRBJ2-2; d_call: NA; v_call: TRBV5-6; clone_size: NA
cdr3_aa: CASSPGRDKETQYF; cdr3_nt: TGTGCCAGCAGCCCCGGAAGGGATAAAGAGACCCAGTACTTC; j_call: TRBJ2-5; d_call: NA; v_call: TRBV7-9; clone_size: NA
cdr3_aa: CASSSPIRRAEAFF; cdr3_nt: TGTGCCAGCAGCTCCCCCATCCGCAGGGCTGAAGCTTTCTTT; j_call: TRBJ1-1; d_call: NA; v_call: TRBV7-9; clone_size: NA
cdr3_aa: CSALKGQGGTEAFF; cdr3_nt: TGCAGTGCTCTTAAGGGACAGGGAGGCACTGAAGCTTTCTTT; j_call: TRBJ1-1; d_call: TRBD1; v_call: TRBV20-1; clone_size: many
cdr3_aa: CASSFHGQGGNTIYF; cdr3_nt: TGTGCCAGCAGCTTCCACGGCCAGGGCGGAAACACCATATATTTT; j_call: TRBJ1-3; d_call: NA; v_call: TRBV7-8; clone_size: many
cdr3_aa: CSVPGIRGGPYF; cdr3_nt: TGCAGCGTCCCTGGCATCCGCGGGGGCCCGTACTTC; j_call: TRBJ2-5; d_call: NA; v_call: TRBV29-1; clone_size: NA
cdr3_aa: CASSVGQGTTYEQYF; cdr3_nt: TGTGCCAGCAGCGTAGGACAGGGGACGACCTACGAGCAGTACTTC; j_call: TRBJ2-7; d_call: TRBD1; v_call: TRBV9; clone_size: NA
cdr3_aa: CASSVDYETGRNYGYTF; cdr3_nt: TGTGCCAGCAGCGTAGATTACGAGACAGGGCGTAACTATGGCTACACCTTC; j_call: TRBJ1-2; d_call: TRBD1; v_call: TRBV9; clone_size: few
cdr3_aa: CASSLKGTAGGTF; cdr3_nt: TGCGCCAGCAGCTTAAAGGGGACAGCCGGCGGGACCTTC; j_call: TRBJ1-2; d_call: TRBD1; v_call: TRBV5-1; clone_size: few
cdr3_aa: CASSQASEAGNYGYTF; cdr3_nt: TGCGCCAGCAGCCAAGCTTCTGAGGCGGGTAACTATGGCTACACCTTC; j_call: TRBJ1-2; d_call: NA; v_call: TRBV7-2; clone_size: NA
cdr3_aa: CASSSAQGGRAFF; cdr3_nt: TGCGCCAGCAGCTCCGCTCAGGGCGGGCGGGCTTTCTTT; j_call: TRBJ1-1; d_call: NA; v_call: TRBV5-1; clone_size: NA
cdr3_aa: CASSQDRGTETQYF; cdr3_nt: TGTGCCAGCAGTCAAGACAGGGGGACGGAGACCCAGTACTTC; j_call: TRBJ2-5; d_call: TRBD1; v_call: TRBV12-3/TRBV12-4; clone_size: many
cdr3_aa: CASSLMTDSTEAFF; cdr3_nt: TGTGCCAGCAGTTTGATGACGGACTCCACTGAAGCTTTCTTT; j_call: TRBJ1-1; d_call: NA; v_call: TRBV27; clone_size: few
cdr3_aa: CASSWTGTASYEQYF; cdr3_nt: TGCGCCAGCAGCTGGACCGGGACGGCCTCCTACGAGCAGTACTTC; j_call: TRBJ2-7; d_call: NA; v_call: TRBV5-1; clone_size: NA
cdr3_aa: CASSLRRGGSHEQYF; cdr3_nt: TGTGCCAGCAGCTTAAGGCGGGGTGGGTCCCACGAGCAGTACTTC; j_call: TRBJ2-7; d_call: NA; v_call: TRBV7-2; clone_size: NA
cdr3_aa: CASSLVGGYPLHF; cdr3_nt: TGTGCCAGCAGCTTAGTCGGGGGTTACCCCCTCCACTTT; j_call: TRBJ1-6; d_call: NA; v_call: TRBV7-2; clone_size: NA
cdr3_aa: CASSPGRWTEAFF; cdr3_nt: TGTGCCAGCAGTCCGGGGCGGTGGACTGAAGCTTTCTTT; j_call: TRBJ1-1; d_call: NA; v_call: TRBV6-1; clone_size: many
cdr3_aa: CASREGNYGYTF; cdr3_nt: TGTGCCAGCAGGGAAGGGAACTATGGCTACACCTTC; j_call: TRBJ1-2; d_call: NA; v_call: TRBV6-5; clone_size: many
cdr3_aa: CASSSSGPGRGTYEQYF; cdr3_nt: TGTGCCAGCAGCTCCAGCGGGCCGGGCCGAGGGACGTACGAGCAGTACTTC; j_call: TRBJ2-7; d_call: NA; v_call: TRBV7-8; clone_size: NA
cdr3_aa: CASGVGSSMGEQYF; cdr3_nt: TGTGCCAGCGGGGTTGGGAGCTCGATGGGAGAGCAGTACTTC; j_call: TRBJ2-7; d_call: NA; v_call: TRBV25-1; clone_size: many
cdr3_aa: CSRYGTPGETQYF; cdr3_nt: TGCAGCCGCTACGGGACCCCGGGGGAGACCCAGTACTTC; j_call: TRBJ2-5; d_call: NA; v_call: TRBV29-1; clone_size: NA
cdr3_aa: CSARIGGNLNEQYF; cdr3_nt: TGCAGTGCTAGAATCGGGGGAAATCTAAACGAGCAGTACTTC; j_call: TRBJ2-7; d_call: NA; v_call: TRBV20-1; clone_size: NA
cdr3_aa: CASSYPTARRGYTF; cdr3_nt: TGTGCCAGCAGTTACCCGACAGCCCGTCGGGGCTACACCTTC; j_call: TRBJ1-2; d_call: NA; v_call: TRBV6-5; clone_size: NA
cdr3_aa: CASSSLGQPSYGYTF; cdr3_nt: TGTGCCAGCAGTAGCCTCGGACAGCCTTCATATGGCTACACCTTC; j_call: TRBJ1-2; d_call: NA; v_call: TRBV10-3; clone_size: few
cdr3_aa: CATSESGGADGYTF; cdr3_nt: TGTGCCACCAGTGAATCAGGGGGCGCGGATGGCTACACCTTC; j_call: TRBJ1-2; d_call: TRBD1; v_call: TRBV24-1; clone_size: many
cdr3_aa: CASSLAGGRFADTQYF; cdr3_nt: TGTGCCAGCAGCCTAGCGGGGGGGCGTTTCGCAGATACGCAGTATTTT; j_call: TRBJ2-3; d_call: TRBD2; v_call: TRBV7-9; clone_size: NA
cdr3_aa: CASSQNREYEQYF; cdr3_nt: TGTGCCAGCAGCCAAAACAGGGAGTACGAGCAGTACTTC; j_call: TRBJ2-7; d_call: NA; v_call: TRBV4-2; clone_size: NA
cdr3_aa: CASRSAGFGANVLTF; cdr3_nt: TGTGCCAGCAGATCGGCAGGGTTTGGGGCCAACGTCCTGACTTTC; j_call: TRBJ2-6; d_call: NA; v_call: TRBV7-3; clone_size: once
cdr3_aa: CASSVHGAGPSYEQYF; cdr3_nt: TGTGCCAGCAGCGTACATGGCGCCGGCCCCTCCTACGAGCAGTACTTC; j_call: TRBJ2-7; d_call: NA; v_call: TRBV9; clone_size: many
cdr3_aa: CASSPGGAPNYGYTF; cdr3_nt: TGTGCCAGCAGCCCAGGGGGGGCGCCTAACTATGGCTACACCTTC; j_call: TRBJ1-2; d_call: TRBD1; v_call: TRBV9; clone_size: NA
cdr3_aa: CASSLEGIHGYTF; cdr3_nt: TGTGCCAGCAGTTTAGAGGGCATTCATGGCTACACCTTC; j_call: TRBJ1-2; d_call: NA; v_call: TRBV6-6; clone_size: many
cdr3_aa: CASSRDRGKNNEKLFF; cdr3_nt: TGTGCCAGCAGTAGGGACAGGGGTAAAAATAATGAAAAACTGTTTTTT; j_call: TRBJ1-4; d_call: TRBD1; v_call: TRBV6-4; clone_size: NA
cdr3_aa: CAIRMTRAGITEAFF; cdr3_nt: TGTGCCATCAGAATGACGCGGGCGGGGATCACTGAAGCTTTCTTT; j_call: TRBJ1-1; d_call: NA; v_call: TRBV10-3; clone_size: NA
cdr3_aa: CASNRDTNVYGYTF; cdr3_nt: TGTGCCAGTAACCGGGACACAAACGTCTATGGCTACACCTTC; j_call: TRBJ1-2; d_call: NA; v_call: TRBV19; clone_size: many
cdr3_aa: CASSASGTGRTEAFF; cdr3_nt: TGTGCCAGCAGCGCCTCCGGGACAGGACGAACTGAAGCTTTCTTT; j_call: TRBJ1-1; d_call: TRBD1; v_call: TRBV7-9; clone_size: NA
cdr3_aa: CSAFTGSGQPQHF; cdr3_nt: TGCAGCGCCTTTACAGGGAGTGGTCAGCCCCAGCATTTT; j_call: TRBJ1-5; d_call: NA; v_call: TRBV29-1; clone_size: NA
cdr3_aa: CASSQDTVPYYGYTF; cdr3_nt: TGTGCCAGCAGCCAAGATACAGTTCCTTACTATGGCTACACCTTC; j_call: TRBJ1-2; d_call: NA; v_call: TRBV14; clone_size: many
cdr3_aa: CATSRIKQIWAGELFF; cdr3_nt: TGTGCCACCAGCAGGATCAAACAGATTTGGGCAGGGGAGCTGTTTTTT; j_call: TRBJ2-2; d_call: NA; v_call: TRBV15; clone_size: many
cdr3_aa: CARQGGQNMNTEAFF; cdr3_nt: TGCGCCAGACAGGGAGGACAAAACATGAACACTGAAGCTTTCTTT; j_call: TRBJ1-1; d_call: NA; v_call: TRBV10-1; clone_size: many
cdr3_aa: CASSVAGWNTEAFF; cdr3_nt: TGTGCCAGCAGCGTTGCGGGGTGGAACACTGAAGCTTTCTTT; j_call: TRBJ1-1; d_call: NA; v_call: TRBV12-1; clone_size: NA
cdr3_aa: CASSTGTATYEQYF; cdr3_nt: TGTGCCAGCAGCACCGGGACTGCAACCTACGAGCAGTACTTC; j_call: TRBJ2-7; d_call: NA; v_call: TRBV5-5; clone_size: many
cdr3_aa: CASSFNYGGYTF; cdr3_nt: TGTGCCAGCAGTTTTAATTACGGTGGCTACACCTTC; j_call: TRBJ1-2; d_call: NA; v_call: TRBV7-3; clone_size: NA
cdr3_aa: CATRAADSPLHF; cdr3_nt: TGTGCCACCAGGGCCGCGGATTCACCCCTCCACTTT; j_call: TRBJ1-6; d_call: NA; v_call: TRBV6-1; clone_size: many
cdr3_aa: CASSELEEGDAFF; cdr3_nt: TGTGCCAGCAGTGAATTGGAGGAGGGAGACGCTTTCTTT; j_call: TRBJ1-1; d_call: NA; v_call: TRBV25-1; clone_size: NA
cdr3_aa: CASSGGARSYNEQFF; cdr3_nt: TGTGCCAGCAGTGGAGGGGCCCGTTCCTACAATGAGCAGTTCTTC; j_call: TRBJ2-1; d_call: NA; v_call: TRBV7-9; clone_size: few
cdr3_aa: CSGGQQETQYF; cdr3_nt: TGCAGTGGGGGACAGCAAGAGACCCAGTACTTC; j_call: TRBJ2-5; d_call: TRBD1; v_call: TRBV20-1; clone_size: NA
cdr3_aa: CASSLSPSDAYEQYF; cdr3_nt: TGTGCCAGCAGTTTATCTCCTAGCGACGCCTACGAGCAGTACTTC; j_call: TRBJ2-7; d_call: NA; v_call: TRBV27; clone_size: NA
cdr3_aa: CAISVQGGGYEQYF; cdr3_nt: TGTGCCATCAGTGTACAGGGGGGGGGATACGAGCAGTACTTC; j_call: TRBJ2-7; d_call: NA; v_call: TRBV10-3; clone_size: many
cdr3_aa: CASGSSGANVLTF; cdr3_nt: TGTGCTAGTGGTTCGTCTGGGGCCAACGTCCTGACTTTC; j_call: TRBJ2-6; d_call: NA; v_call: TRBV12-3/TRBV12-4; clone_size: few
cdr3_aa: CASSPWTGLNTEAFF; cdr3_nt: TGTGCCAGTAGTCCCTGGACAGGGCTGAACACTGAAGCTTTCTTT; j_call: TRBJ1-1; d_call: TRBD1; v_call: TRBV19; clone_size: NA
cdr3_aa: CASSYETSGGQETQYF; cdr3_nt: TGTGCCAGCAGTTACGAGACTAGCGGGGGCCAAGAGACCCAGTACTTC; j_call: TRBJ2-5; d_call: TRBD2; v_call: TRBV6-5; clone_size: few
cdr3_aa: CASSLTGGHTNEKLFF; cdr3_nt: TGTGCCAGCAGTTTAACAGGGGGCCATACTAATGAAAAACTGTTTTTT; j_call: TRBJ1-4; d_call: TRBD1; v_call: TRBV12-3/TRBV12-4; clone_size: few